This T cell receptor (beta chain) was captured in a study of T cell repertoires in cytomegalovirus infection. Across the whole study: A matching HLA type, together with CMV infection, was signaled by public TCR beta signatures. Findings and caveats of the study: Public TCR beta family frequency separated CMV-and-HLA carriers, including in an independent cohort. HLA-C-restricted CMV-specific TCR beta clonotypes prevailed in the ex vivo response.

TCRdb reprocessed the reads with MiXCR, giving one entry per CDR3 protein. Of some 680,000 distinct CDR3 sequences listed, approximately 40% are singletons. In the case of this clonotype: Antigen: not known.

This CDR3 is built from 18 residues. Trimming shortened V by 2 bases and J by 0 bases, and 19 bases separated the two germline ends. In germline, CDR1 is MNHEY, CDR2 SVGAGI. The clonotype comes from a human donor in good health (CMV status not recorded). Some clones in this sample may be carry-over from other donors' samples. The sequenced material came from PBMCs. J is TRBJ1-1 and V is TRBV6-5; TRBD1 might be the D (6 bases). CDR3 loop: CASSYLFGPGAMNTEAFF. In DNA form, the CDR3 reads TGTGCCAGCAGTTACCTTTTCGGCCCGGGGGCCATGAACACTGAAGCTTTCTTT.